These 20 T cell receptor beta chains were all obtained from the same sample, sequenced in a study of spatial heterogeneity in lung cancer. Each CDR3 protein is one row after TCRdb ran MiXCR on the 5' RACE reads. The repertoire holds tens of thousands of distinct CDR3 sequences, with roughly 7.4% as singletons. Time point specified: sample taken at primary tumor resection. Without sorting, whole RNA was sequenced from tumor, nontumor lung or frozen PBMC. The sequences come from PBMCs, collected at surgery. The receptors here all came from a male donor with early-stage non-small cell lung cancer.

The gene calls are TRBV9 and TRBJ2-1; D perhaps matches TRBD2 (6 bases). The CDR3 has 15 amino acids. V shed 3 bases and J shed 4 bases, with 14 bases lying between them. Germline V CDR1 and CDR2: SGDLS, YYNGEE. The CDR3 coding sequence is TGTGCCAGCAGCGGGGCGGGGACCCAATACAATGAGCAGTTCTTC. Encoded protein: CASSGAGTQYNEQFF. Supplemented by reference TRBV9 and TRBJ2-1, the full variable domain reads DSGVTQTPKHLITATGQRVTLRCSPRSGDLSVYWYQQSLDQGLQFLIQYYNGEERAKGNILERFSAQQFPDLHSELNLSSLELGDSALYFCASSGAGTQYNEQFFGPGTRLTVL.

The chain couples TRBV6-1 to TRBJ1-3, with D possibly matching TRBD1 (6 bases). Germline V lookup: CDR1 MNHNS, CDR2 SASEGT. Trimming cost V 5 bases and J 1 base, with 12 bases left between them. The CDR3 extends over 15 amino acids. CDR3 DNA sequence: TGTGCCAGCAGTATTCTACAGGGATCTGGAAACACCATATATTTT. Residues: CASSILQGSGNTIYF.

The chain is built from TRBV11-2 and TRBJ2-5; D ambiguous. Germline CDR1 reads SGHAT; CDR2 reads FQNNGV. CDR3 length: 16 amino acids. V was pared by 2 bases and J by 5 bases, with 18 bases between. CDR3 bases: TGTGCCAGCAGCTTATCGCTTATGGCGGCGTTTGAGACCCAGTACTTC. Encoded protein: CASSLSLMAAFETQYF.

On this clonotype: An end of the junction does not agree with germline; a read error may underlie this. The V gene is TRBV27, the J gene TRBJ2-3, with D possibly called TRBD1 or TRBD2 (5 bases each). The V gene's germline CDR1 is MNHEY and CDR2 SMNVEV (reference sequence). There are 21 residues in the CDR3. CDR3 region: CASSKLLGAQASERGRDAQYF. CDR3 sequence (DNA): TGTGCCAGCAGCAAGCTCCTAGGGGCCCAAGCAAGCGAGCGAGGGAGAGATGCGCAGTATTTT.

V gene TRBV5-1 combines with J gene TRBJ2-6; tentative D call: TRBD2 (7 bases). Deletions cut 4 bases from V and 2 bases from J, with 16 bases between. Germline V CDR1 and CDR2: SGHRS, YFSETQ. This CDR3 has 17 residues. CDR3 DNA sequence: TGCGCCAGCAGCGGTTCGGGGGGCGATCCTGGGGCCAACGTCCTGACTTTC. It specifies CASSGSGGDPGANVLTF.

This chain uses TRBV2 with TRBJ2-2; 9 nucleotides match TRBD1. The germline CDR1 and CDR2 sequences are SNHLY and FYNNEI. J lost 5 bases, V lost 7 bases, and 8 bases had no gene match. This CDR3 region has 15 residues. The DNA for the CDR3 is TGTGCCAGCAAATCACAGGGGGCGGGGACCGGGGAGCTGTTTTTT. It encodes CASKSQGAGTGELFF.

This clonotype was observed a handful of times. The gene calls are TRBV6-2 or TRBV6-3 and TRBJ2-2, with TRBD1 matching over 8 bases. This CDR3 region has 13 residues. V lost 6 bases and J lost 6; bases outside the gene matches: 3. CDR1 is MNHEY, CDR2 SVGEGT, per germline. The CDR3 DNA sequence: TGTGCCAGCAGGGCACAGGGGGCCGGGGAGCTGTTTTTT. Its protein product is CASRAQGAGELFF.

This clonotype was seen many times. The genes are TRBV20-1 and TRBJ2-7, with D maybe TRBD2 (6 bases). The CDR3 is 13 residues long. V gave up 2 bases and J gave up 6 bases, with 14 bases separating them. Germline loops: CDR1 DFQATT, CDR2 SNEGSKA (reference sequence). For the CDR3, the DNA is TGCAGTGCTAGATCCATGGAGGGATCCGAGCAGTACGTC. Amino acid sequence: CSARSMEGSEQYV.

This clonotype was detected many times. The rearrangement links TRBV29-1 to TRBJ2-7; perhaps TRBD1 as D (5 bases). This CDR3 has 14 amino acids. V was clipped by 1 base and J by 0 bases, with 10 bases between them. Germline values: CDR1 SQVTM, CDR2 ANQGSEA. This CDR3 reads CSVEVRANSYEQYF. The CDR3 bases are TGCAGCGTTGAAGTCAGGGCTAACTCCTACGAGCAGTACTTC.

The chain joins TRBV3-1 to TRBJ1-1; D is unresolved. This CDR3 spans 16 amino acids. Germline CDR1 reads LGHDT; CDR2 reads YNNKEL (reference sequence). Trimming took 4 bases from V and 5 from J, leaving 20 bases between them. CDR3 coding DNA: TGTGCCAGCAGCCTAAGAGGGAACAGAGGGAATACTGAAGCTTTCTTT. Protein: CASSLRGNRGNTEAFF.

This clonotype was seen a handful of times. The DNA for the CDR3 is TGTGCCACCAGTGGGAGGGGCGGCACCGGGGAGCTGTTTTTT. Amino acid sequence: CATSGRGGTGELFF. The rearrangement links TRBV24-1 to TRBJ2-2, with D maybe TRBD2 (6 bases). The CDR3 runs 14 residues. The ends were cut back, 5 bases at V and 4 bases at J, with 10 bases in the middle. Germline V lookup: CDR1 KGHDR, CDR2 SFDVKD.

This clonotype has more than one count but fewer than ten. The rearrangement links TRBV12-3 or TRBV12-4 to TRBJ1-2, with D perhaps TRBD1 (6 bases). Trimming took 3 bases from V and 6 from J, leaving 8 bases between them. This CDR3 comprises 12 residues. CDR3 loop: CASSFQGNGYTF. CDR3 in DNA: TGTGCCAGCAGTTTTCAGGGGAATGGCTACACCTTC.

There are many counts of this clonotype. The chain carries TRBV6-6 and TRBJ2-1; weak D call: TRBD1 (7 bases). V was clipped by 2 bases and J by 7 bases, with 15 bases between them. Looked up from germline, CDR1 is MNHNY and CDR2 is SVGAGI (reference sequence). There are 15 residues in the CDR3. CDR3 sequence (DNA): TGTGCCAGCAGTTACGGAGGGGGCATTAGGAATGAGCAGTTCTTC. Its translation: CASSYGGGIRNEQFF.

The chain carries TRBV28 and TRBJ1-3; TRBD1 is a possible D gene (5 bases). This CDR3 region has 14 residues. The germline gives CDR1 MDHEN, CDR2 SYDVKM. Trimming stripped 6 bases from V and 4 bases from J, with 13 bases between. CDR3 coding DNA: TGTGCCAGCAGGGGGACCGCTCAAGGAAACACCATATATTTT. It encodes CASRGTAQGNTIYF.

This clonotype came up a few times. This rearrangement joins TRBV5-5 to TRBJ1-3; possible D gene TRBD1, 5 bases. V was shortened by 2 bases and J by 4 bases, with 16 bases between the two germline ends. The CDR3 totals 16 residues. Germline CDR1 is SGHKS and CDR2 is YYEKEE (reference sequence). In DNA, the CDR3 is TGTGCCAGCAGCTTAATTTCCCAGGGCTTCGGAAACACCATATATTTT. This sequence encodes CASSLISQGFGNTIYF.

This clonotype was counted ten times or more. The CDR3: CASGLSAYEQYF. The CDR3 DNA sequence: TGTGCTAGTGGTTTGTCAGCCTACGAGCAGTACTTC. The chain is built from TRBV12-5 and TRBJ2-7, with D hard to call. The V end lost 2 bases, the J end lost 2 bases, and 4 bases lay between the germline ends. The germline CDR1 and CDR2 sequences are LGHNT and FRNRAP. This CDR3 is 12 amino acids long.

Regarding this clonotype: At one end, the junction sequence differs from germline, possibly due to a read error. This chain joins TRBV7-7 and TRBJ2-2; no firm D call. The germline V gene has CDR1 SSHAT and CDR2 FNYEAQ (reference sequence). The CDR3 spans 14 residues. The CDR3 here is CASSLESAAAKLFF. The CDR3 nucleotides are TGTGCTAGCAGCTTAGAGTCGGCGGCGGCGAAACTGTTTTTT. The entire variable domain, with the rest obtained from reference TRBV7-7 and TRBJ2-2, is as follows: GAGVSQSPRYKVTKRGQDVTLRCDPISSHATLYWYQQALGQGPEFLTYFNYEAQPDKSGLPSDRFSAERPEGSISTLTIQRTEQRDSAMYRCASSLESAAAKLFFGEGSRLTVL.

This clonotype was seen repeatedly, ten times or more. V usage is TRBV7-8 and J usage is TRBJ2-7, with 9 positions matching TRBD2. CDR1 is SGHVS and CDR2 is FQNEAQ in the germline V gene. The CDR3 runs 17 residues. Trimming at V came to 0 bases and at J to 5 bases, leaving 11 bases not matched to a gene. CDR3 region: CASSLAREGPPQNEQYV. The CDR3 region has the DNA TGTGCCAGCAGCTTAGCGCGGGAGGGGCCCCCGCAAAACGAGCAGTACGTC.

This clonotype was seen many times. The gene calls are TRBV27 and TRBJ2-1; 8 bases map to TRBD1. The germline gives CDR1 MNHEY, CDR2 SMNVEV (reference sequence). V was clipped by 8 bases and J by 3 bases; unmatched bases: 9. This CDR3 contains 15 residues. The CDR3 sequence is CASSPYRGDYNEQFF. The CDR3 nucleotides read TGTGCCAGCTCACCTTACAGGGGGGACTACAATGAGCAGTTCTTC.

This clonotype was found many times. The chain joins TRBV29-1 to TRBJ2-1, with 9 bases identical to TRBD1. V shed 4 bases, J shed 7 bases, and the junction held 5 bases outside the gene matches. Looked up from germline, CDR1 is SQVTM and CDR2 is ANQGSEA. The CDR3 contains 13 residues. This CDR3 reads CSVVPDRGNEQFF. Written as DNA, the CDR3 is TGCAGCGTTGTTCCGGACAGGGGTAATGAGCAGTTCTTC.